The rows below give T cell receptor beta chains drawn from one sample of a study of T cell repertoires in cytomegalovirus infection. Antigens for these TCRs are unknown. TCRdb reprocessed the reads via MiXCR and lists one record per CDR3 protein. The top ten clones hold approximately 19% of a sample with around 300,000 distinct CDR3 sequences, 22% of them seen once. This material consisted of cultured PBMCs, taken from culture after CMV antigen stimulation. The source is a human donor in good health (CMV status not recorded). Some clones in this sample may be carry-over from other donors' samples. Each CDR3 is given with its conserved first and last residue. A D gene is named only where the DNA matches it firmly. Expanded clones are given a class, and other clones once, few, many or no size at all.

d_call,v_call,clone_size,j_call,cdr3_nt,cdr3_aa
-,TRBV6-2/TRBV6-3,few,TRBJ1-5,TGTGCCAGCAGAAGCTATAGCAATCAGCCCCAGCATTTT,CASRSYSNQPQHF
TRBD1,TRBV18,few,TRBJ2-4,TGTGCCAGCTCGCCAATCCAGGGGGCAGGAAACATTCAGTACTTC,CASSPIQGAGNIQYF
-,TRBV9,-,TRBJ1-6,TGTGCCAGCAGCGTAGGCGGGAATTCACCCCTCCACTTT,CASSVGGNSPLHF
-,TRBV11-2,-,TRBJ2-5,TGTGCCAGCAGCGGGGGCACGGGGCCCAGGGGCGAGACCCAGTACTTC,CASSGGTGPRGETQYF
-,TRBV27,-,TRBJ1-5,TGTGCCAGCGGCCATCGGGGGGGGTTTGGCAATCAGCCCCAGCATTTT,CASGHRGGFGNQPQHF
-,TRBV10-3,few,TRBJ2-7,TGTGCCATCAATCTCGGGACAACCATTACCGAGCAGTACTTC,CAINLGTTITEQYF
-,TRBV19,-,TRBJ1-1,TGTGCCAGTAGTCCCCTTGAACGGAATATCATGAACACTGAAGCTTTCTTT,CASSPLERNIMNTEAFF
-,TRBV6-2/TRBV6-3,-,TRBJ2-2,TGTGTCTGCAGGCCCACTGGCGGTAGGGGGACCGGGGAGCTGTTTTTT,CVCRPTGGRGTGELFF
TRBD1,TRBV12-3/TRBV12-4,-,TRBJ2-7,TGTGCCAGCAGAGACGACAGGGTTTTCCTCGAGCAGTACTTC,CASRDDRVFLEQYF
-,TRBV12-3/TRBV12-4,many,TRBJ2-5,TGTGCCAGCAGTTTAACGGCTAGCCTCCAAGAGACCCAGTACTTC,CASSLTASLQETQYF
-,TRBV19,-,TRBJ2-7,TGTGCCAGTAGTATACAGCGGGCAGGCTACGAGCAGTACTTC,CASSIQRAGYEQYF
-,TRBV6-2/TRBV6-3,many,TRBJ2-7,TGTGCCAGCAGTTGGGCGCGTCCGAGCTCCTACGAGCAGTACTTC,CASSWARPSSYEQYF
-,TRBV7-2,-,TRBJ1-1,TGTGCCAGCAGCTTCCAATCGCAGGGCACTGAAGCTTTCTTT,CASSFQSQGTEAFF
-,TRBV6-5,few,TRBJ1-2,TGTGCCAGCAGTTACAATACTTTCTATGGCTACACCTTC,CASSYNTFYGYTF
-,TRBV19,few,TRBJ2-5,TGTGCCAGTAGTATTCGGCCAGGGGACCAAGAGACCCAGTACTTC,CASSIRPGDQETQYF
TRBD1,TRBV7-8,many,TRBJ2-5,TGTGCCAGCAGCTCCTTGGACAGGGGCGACAAGACCCAGTACTTC,CASSSLDRGDKTQYF
TRBD1,TRBV29-1,-,TRBJ1-6,TGCAGCGTTGGGACAGGCGGTGATTCACCCCTCCACTTT,CSVGTGGDSPLHF
-,TRBV14,few,TRBJ2-5,TGTGCCAGCAGCCAAGTAGGGGTGACCCAGTACTTC,CASSQVGVTQYF
TRBD2,TRBV19,-,TRBJ2-1,TGTGCCAGTTCTGCCCTCTGGGGGACTAGGACCAATGAGCAGTTCTTC,CASSALWGTRTNEQFF
-,TRBV25-1,-,TRBJ1-5,TGTGCCAGCCGAAGTGCAGGTTCACCTGGGCAGCCCCAGCATTTT,CASRSAGSPGQPQHF
TRBD1,TRBV20-1,few,TRBJ2-5,TGCAGTGCTAGCAAGACCCGGACAGGGGACCGGGAGACCCAGTACTTC,CSASKTRTGDRETQYF
-,TRBV6-2/TRBV6-3,-,TRBJ2-1,TGTGCCAGCAGTGAATGGGGGCCTGAGCAGTTCTTC,CASSEWGPEQFF
-,TRBV28,-,TRBJ2-7,TGTGCCAGCAACGGGGGCGGGACCACTCGGAGCTACGAGCAGTACTTC,CASNGGGTTRSYEQYF
-,TRBV7-9,few,TRBJ1-2,TGTGCCAGCAGCTTACCCCTAGAGGGGGATGGCTACACCTTC,CASSLPLEGDGYTF
-,TRBV19,-,TRBJ2-2,TGTGCCAGTAGCACGAGGCTCTATGGCGGTGCGAACACCGGGGAGCTGTTTTTT,CASSTRLYGGANTGELFF
-,TRBV9,-,TRBJ1-1,TGTGCCAGCAGCGTAGCTAACGGTCAGAACACTGAAGCTTTCTTT,CASSVANGQNTEAFF
-,TRBV24-1,many,TRBJ1-1,TGTGCCACCAGTGACACCGGGACTTCGAACACTGAAGCTTTCTTT,CATSDTGTSNTEAFF
-,TRBV4-3,few,TRBJ2-2,TGCGCCAGCAGCCAAGCTTTAAGGAACACCGGGGAGCTGTTTTTT,CASSQALRNTGELFF
-,TRBV11-2,-,TRBJ1-2,TGTGCCAGCAGCTTAGGTGTCGAAGGCTACACCTTC,CASSLGVEGYTF
-,TRBV7-6,many,TRBJ2-3,TGTGCCAGCAGCCCCATCCGTCGGGATACGCAGTATTTT,CASSPIRRDTQYF
TRBD2,TRBV3-1,-,TRBJ2-5,TGTGCCAGCATCCCCCGCGGGGGGGTCTCCCAAGAGACCCAGTACTTC,CASIPRGGVSQETQYF
TRBD1,TRBV5-1,-,TRBJ2-5,TGCGCCAGCGGAGTTCGGACAGGGGGCGGAGAGACCCAGTACTTC,CASGVRTGGGETQYF
-,TRBV28,few,TRBJ1-1,TGTGCCAGCAGTGGCGGGGGGGCAGGGAACACTGAAGCTTTCTTT,CASSGGGAGNTEAFF
-,TRBV12-3/TRBV12-4,many,TRBJ1-2,TGTGCCAGCAGTCCTACTACGGGACCCTATGGCTACACCTTC,CASSPTTGPYGYTF
TRBD1,TRBV7-9,many,TRBJ1-2,TGTGCCAGCAGCGGGACCTTTGACAGGGAGGGTGGCTACACCTTC,CASSGTFDREGGYTF
-,TRBV28,few,TRBJ2-2,TGTGCCAGCAGTCACGGGGAGCTGTTTTTT,CASSHGELFF
-,TRBV6-2/TRBV6-3,-,TRBJ1-1,TGTGCCAGCTCGGAATTGGGGCCGGGAAACACTGAAGCTTTCTTT,CASSELGPGNTEAFF
-,TRBV7-8,-,TRBJ1-2,TGTGCCAGCAGCAGCTGGGACCGGTCTAACTATGGCTACACCTTC,CASSSWDRSNYGYTF
TRBD1,TRBV7-2,many,TRBJ2-1,TGTGCCAGCAGTCCAAGACAGGGGGCTTGGTACAATGAGCAGTTCTTC,CASSPRQGAWYNEQFF
TRBD1,TRBV7-2,many,TRBJ2-6,TGTGCCAGCAGCTCGTGGACAGGGGGCGTTACTGGGGCCAACGTCCTGACTTTC,CASSSWTGGVTGANVLTF
TRBD1,TRBV25-1,-,TRBJ1-1,TGTGCCAGCAGTCCCGGCTATGGGACAGGTGAAGCTTTCTTT,CASSPGYGTGEAFF
-,TRBV12-3/TRBV12-4,few,TRBJ1-1,TGTGCCAGCAGCCCTATAAGGGTGATGAACACTGAAGCTTTCTTT,CASSPIRVMNTEAFF
-,TRBV4-1,-,TRBJ2-3,TGCGCCAGCAGCCAAGTTTCCGGGATTGGAGATACGCAGTATTTT,CASSQVSGIGDTQYF
TRBD1,TRBV4-1,few,TRBJ2-3,TGCGCCAGCAGCCAAGTTTCCGGGACAGGACGTAACACAGATACGCAGTATTTT,CASSQVSGTGRNTDTQYF
-,TRBV6-2/TRBV6-3,few,TRBJ2-1,TGTGCCAGCAGCCCCATGCCTGAGCAGTTCTTC,CASSPMPEQFF
TRBD2,TRBV6-6,-,TRBJ2-7,TGTGCCAGCAGTTACTCGCGGGAGTCGTACGAGCAGTACTTC,CASSYSRESYEQYF
-,TRBV28,-,TRBJ2-3,TGTGCCAGCAGTCCCCTAGCGAGGCGGACAGATACGCAGTATTTT,CASSPLARRTDTQYF
-,TRBV7-2,many,TRBJ1-1,TGTGCCAGCAGCCGACAGGTACCCACTGAAGCTTTCTTT,CASSRQVPTEAFF
-,TRBV12-3/TRBV12-4,-,TRBJ2-1,TGTGCCAGCAGTTTATTCGGATATGAGCAGTTCTTC,CASSLFGYEQFF
TRBD2,TRBV7-8,few,TRBJ2-1,TGTGCCAGCAGCTCTCTGACTAGCGGCCTCAACAATGAGCAGTTCTTC,CASSSLTSGLNNEQFF
TRBD2,TRBV6-5,many,TRBJ2-5,TGTGCCAGCAGTTACTTGGCTAGCGGGAGCCAGACCCAGTACTTC,CASSYLASGSQTQYF
TRBD2,TRBV7-2,many,TRBJ2-5,TGTGCCAGCAGCTTAGCGTTCGGACTAGCGGGAAGGAGGGAGACCCAGTACTTC,CASSLAFGLAGRRETQYF
TRBD2,TRBV12-3/TRBV12-4,many,TRBJ2-1,TGTGCCAGCACTGGACTAGCACCCAATGAGCAGTTCTTC,CASTGLAPNEQFF
-,TRBV7-2,-,TRBJ1-2,TGTGCCAGCAGCTTAGAAGTTGGGGATTGGTATGGCTACACCTTC,CASSLEVGDWYGYTF
-,TRBV6-2/TRBV6-3,-,TRBJ2-2,TGTGCCAGCAGTTACCCCCAACCTTCCACCGGGGAGCTGTTTTTT,CASSYPQPSTGELFF
TRBD1,TRBV7-4,-,TRBJ1-6,TGTGCCAGCAGCTTGACAGGGGGCAAGTCACCCCTCCACTTT,CASSLTGGKSPLHF